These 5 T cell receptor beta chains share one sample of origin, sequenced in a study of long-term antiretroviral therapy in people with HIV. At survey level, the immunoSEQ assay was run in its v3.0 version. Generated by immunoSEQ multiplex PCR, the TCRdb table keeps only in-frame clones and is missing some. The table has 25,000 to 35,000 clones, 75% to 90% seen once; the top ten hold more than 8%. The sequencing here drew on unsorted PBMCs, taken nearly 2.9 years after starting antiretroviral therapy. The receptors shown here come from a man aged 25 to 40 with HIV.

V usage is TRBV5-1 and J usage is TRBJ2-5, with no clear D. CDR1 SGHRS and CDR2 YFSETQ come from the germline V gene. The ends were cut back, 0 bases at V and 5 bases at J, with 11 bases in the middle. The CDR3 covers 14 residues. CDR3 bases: TGCGCCAGCAGCTTGGGTGACGGCCCGGAGACCCAGTACTTC. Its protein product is CASSLGDGPETQYF.

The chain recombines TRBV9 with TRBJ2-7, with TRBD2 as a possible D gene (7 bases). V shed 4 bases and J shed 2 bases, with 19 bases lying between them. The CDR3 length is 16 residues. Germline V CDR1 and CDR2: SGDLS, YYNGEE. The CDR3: CASSNPLGGGTYEQYF. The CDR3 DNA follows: TGTGCCAGCAGCAACCCTTTAGGGGGAGGGACCTACGAGCAGTACTTC.

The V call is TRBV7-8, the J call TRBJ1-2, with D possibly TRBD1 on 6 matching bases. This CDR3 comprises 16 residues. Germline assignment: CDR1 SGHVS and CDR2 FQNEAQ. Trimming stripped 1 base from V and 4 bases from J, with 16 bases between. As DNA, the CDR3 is TGTGCCAGCAGCTTAGGAACAGGGTGGTTGTCCTATGGCTACACCTTC. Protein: CASSLGTGWLSYGYTF.

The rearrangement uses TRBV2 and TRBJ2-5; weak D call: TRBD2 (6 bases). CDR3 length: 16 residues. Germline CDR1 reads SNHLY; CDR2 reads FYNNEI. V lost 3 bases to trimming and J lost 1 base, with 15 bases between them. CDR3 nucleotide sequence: TGTGCCAGCAGTGATGGGGGGTTCAGGTCCCAAGAGACCCAGTACTTC. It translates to CASSDGGFRSQETQYF.

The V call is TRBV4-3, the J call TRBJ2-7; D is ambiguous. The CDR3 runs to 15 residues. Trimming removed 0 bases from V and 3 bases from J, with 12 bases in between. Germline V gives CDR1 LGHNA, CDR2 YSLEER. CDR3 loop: CASSQDQSPIYEQYF. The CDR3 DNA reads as TGCGCCAGCAGCCAAGATCAGAGCCCGATCTACGAGCAGTACTTC.